The 27 T cell receptor beta chains presented below share a single source sample, sequenced in a study of T cell responses to AZD1222 COVID-19 vaccine. Clones were sequenced by immunoSEQ multiplex PCR, and TCRdb holds only the in-frame ones, with some missing. Counted here are roughly 80,000 clones, over 75% occurring once; the ten biggest clones make up roughly 4.8%. The source was peripheral blood, collected on day 0 of MenACWY control vaccination. Source of these receptors: an adult in good health.

The DNA for the CDR3 is TGTGCCAGCAGCTTTGTCGGTGGAAACACCATATATTTT. It encodes CASSFVGGNTIYF. The V and J genes are TRBV5-6 and TRBJ1-3; the D is unclear. V dropped 2 bases and J dropped 3 bases, with 6 bases sitting between them. CDR3 length: 13 residues. The germline V gene has CDR1 SGHDT and CDR2 YYEEEE.

V and J are TRBV28 and TRBJ2-7, with a tentative D call TRBD2 (5 bases). CDR1 and CDR2 (germline): MDHEN, SYDVKM. The ends were cut back, 4 bases at V and 0 bases at J, with 16 bases in the middle. This CDR3 has 16 amino acids. The CDR3 region has the DNA TGTGCCAGCAGTTCGATGACGGGGAAGAGCTCCTACGAGCAGTACTTC. Residues: CASSSMTGKSSYEQYF.

This chain links TRBV5-1 with TRBJ1-4; D remains ambiguous. The germline V and J ends were trimmed by 0 bases and 0 bases, with 6 bases remaining between them. The CDR3 covers 15 residues. Germline V gene sequence: CDR1 SGHRS, CDR2 YFSETQ. CDR3: CASSLGDATNEKLFF. The CDR3 DNA sequence: TGCGCCAGCAGCTTGGGCGATGCAACTAATGAAAAACTGTTTTTT.

The V and J genes are TRBV5-4 and TRBJ2-7; possible D gene TRBD1, 5 bases. V gave up 1 base and J gave up 0 bases, with 14 bases separating them. In germline, CDR1 is SGHNT, CDR2 YYREEE (reference sequence). The CDR3 contains 16 residues. CDR3 in DNA: TGTGCCAGCAGCTTGTCGACAGATTCCAGCTCCTACGAGCAGTACTTC. As protein: CASSLSTDSSSYEQYF.

The J gene is TRBJ2-3, the V gene TRBV7-9; D is perhaps TRBD2 (5 bases). From germline, CDR1 is SEHNR and CDR2 FQNEAQ (reference sequence). This CDR3 region has 15 residues. Trimming took 1 base from V and 2 from J, leaving 10 bases between them. CDR3 residues: CASSLVGGFTDTQYF. In nucleotides, the CDR3 is TGTGCCAGCAGCTTAGTTGGCGGGTTCACAGATACGCAGTATTTT.

V gene TRBV7-9 combines with J gene TRBJ1-5, with TRBD1 matching 7 bases. CDR3 length equals 14 residues. Unmatched junction bases numbered 7, after V lost 5 bases and J lost 6 bases. Germline V gene sequence: CDR1 SEHNR, CDR2 FQNEAQ (reference sequence). The CDR3 loop reads CASSSQGGSQPQHF. The CDR3 bases are TGTGCCAGCAGCAGCCAGGGGGGAAGTCAGCCCCAGCATTTT.

V gene TRBV29-1 combines with J gene TRBJ1-4, with a tentative D call TRBD1 (5 bases). This CDR3 has 14 residues. Trimming pared 5 bases from V and 4 bases from J, leaving 14 bases between. The germline V gene encodes CDR1 SQVTM and CDR2 ANQGSEA. DNA for the CDR3: TGCAGCGTTTCAGGGCCGCCCGATAATGAAAAACTGTTTTTT. Translated: CSVSGPPDNEKLFF.

This clone was found a few times. The chain employs TRBV14 and TRBJ1-1, with D perhaps matching TRBD1 (6 bases). Germline values: CDR1 SGHDN, CDR2 FVKESK. The V end lost 1 base, the J end lost 3 bases, and 15 bases lay between the germline ends. The CDR3 extends over 16 amino acids. The CDR3: CASSQAPGEGDTEAFF. CDR3 DNA sequence: TGTGCCAGCAGCCAAGCTCCAGGGGAAGGGGACACTGAAGCTTTCTTT.

This clone was seen more than once but under ten times. The chain carries TRBV7-2 and TRBJ1-4, with 7 bases identical to TRBD1. The V segment lost 1 base and the J segment 7 bases; nucleotides outside the gene matches: 0. The CDR3 is 13 amino acids. The V gene's germline CDR1 is SGHTA and CDR2 FQGNSA. The CDR3 reads CASSLGDSEKLFF. The CDR3 DNA is TGTGCCAGCAGCTTAGGGGACAGTGAAAAACTGTTTTTT.

The chain couples TRBV7-9 to TRBJ1-1; TRBD1 might be the D (6 bases). The CDR3 runs to 16 residues. The V gene's germline CDR1 is SEHNR and CDR2 FQNEAQ (reference sequence). The V and J ends lost 5 bases and 3 bases respectively, with 19 bases between them. The chain's CDR3 is CASSEEGGGIYTEAFF. CDR3 nucleotides: TGTGCCAGCAGCGAAGAGGGGGGCGGGATTTACACTGAAGCTTTCTTT.

The genes are TRBV11-2 and TRBJ2-7; D may be TRBD2 (7 bases). Germline V gives CDR1 SGHAT, CDR2 FQNNGV. The CDR3 loop spans 16 amino acids. Between the trimmed V and J ends, which lost 8 bases and 3 bases, there was a span of 23 bases. The CDR3 spells CASRRGRGGLDYEQYF. Written as DNA, the CDR3 is TGTGCCAGCCGCAGGGGTCGGGGAGGGTTGGACTACGAGCAGTACTTC.

J is TRBJ1-6 and V is TRBV28; 7 bases are shared with TRBD1. Trimming took 2 bases from V and 10 from J; bases not matched to a gene: 5. Germline V gene sequence: CDR1 MDHEN, CDR2 SYDVKM. The CDR3 covers 14 residues. The DNA for the CDR3 is TGTGCCAGCAGTTTAGAGGGGGCGCGATCACCCCTCCACTTT. Amino acid sequence: CASSLEGARSPLHF. Full variable domain (missing parts from reference TRBV28 and TRBJ1-6): DVKVTQSSRYLVKRTGEKVFLECVQDMDHENMFWYRQDPGLGLRLIYFSYDVKMKEKGDIPEGYSVSREKKERFSLILESASTNQTSMYLCASSLEGARSPLHFGNGTRLTVT.

This clone was seen just once. The DNA for the CDR3 is TGTGCCAGCAGTTCCTCCGACATGAACTATGGCTACACCTTC. Its protein product is CASSSSDMNYGYTF. This rearrangement joins TRBV28 to TRBJ1-2; D uncertain. The CDR3 totals 14 residues. From germline, CDR1 is MDHEN and CDR2 SYDVKM. V was clipped by 4 bases and J by 2 bases, with 11 bases between them.

J is TRBJ1-2 and V is TRBV6-2 or TRBV6-3; TRBD1 is a possible D gene (6 bases). CDR3 length equals 16 residues. Per the germline V gene, CDR1 is MNHEY and CDR2 is SVGEGT. V was trimmed by 0 bases and J by 8 bases, leaving 19 bases between them. The CDR3 DNA reads as TGTGCCAGCAGTTACTCGCCCCGACAAGGGGGTAGAGGCTACACCTTC. Amino acid sequence: CASSYSPRQGGRGYTF.

The chain joins TRBV7-9 to TRBJ2-1; 11 bases align to TRBD2. Looked up from germline, CDR1 is SEHNR and CDR2 is FQNEAQ (reference sequence). Unmatched junction bases numbered 0, after V lost 1 base and J lost 4 bases. The CDR3 loop spans 15 amino acids. The CDR3 sequence is CASSLGLAGYNEQFF. The DNA for the CDR3 is TGTGCCAGCAGCTTAGGACTAGCGGGGTACAATGAGCAGTTCTTC. Full variable domain (missing parts from reference TRBV7-9 and TRBJ2-1): DTGVSQNPRHKITKRGQNVTFRCDPISEHNRLYWYRQTLGQGPEFLTYFQNEAQLEKSRLLSDRFSAERPKGSFSTLEIQRTEQGDSAMYLCASSLGLAGYNEQFFGPGTRLTVL.

This clone occurred once. The chain links TRBV28 to TRBJ1-2; no clear D. V lost 2 bases and J 4 bases, leaving 5 bases between the germline ends. Germline V gene lookup returns CDR1 MDHEN and CDR2 SYDVKM. CDR3 size: 12 residues. CDR3 bases: TGTGCCAGCAGTTTAATAGGCTATGGCTACACCTTC. Protein: CASSLIGYGYTF.

This chain joins TRBV5-1 and TRBJ1-6, with no clear D. Germline V lookup: CDR1 SGHRS, CDR2 YFSETQ. The CDR3 runs to 19 residues. Between the trimmed V and J ends, which lost 6 bases and 0 bases, there was a span of 22 bases. CDR3 sequence (DNA): TGCGCCAGCATATTGGTGGGTGCAAGGGTCAGCTCCTATAATTCACCCCTCCACTTT. Translation: CASILVGARVSSYNSPLHF.

The V call is TRBV4-3, the J call TRBJ2-4; no clear D gene. The CDR3 covers 15 residues. CDR1 and CDR2 from the germline V gene are LGHNA and YSLEER. V lost 2 bases and J 0 bases, leaving 8 bases between the germline ends. CDR3 nucleotide sequence: TGCGCCAGCAGCCAAACCCTTTTAGCCAAAAACATTCAGTACTTC. Its translation is CASSQTLLAKNIQYF.

This clone was picked up a small number of times. CDR3 loop: CASSSRGAGYTF. The CDR3 bases are TGTGCCAGCAGTTCCAGGGGCGCTGGCTACACCTTC. The genes are TRBV28 and TRBJ1-2, with D possibly being TRBD1 (6 bases). CDR3 size: 12 residues. The germline V and J ends were trimmed by 4 bases and 7 bases, with 10 bases remaining between them. CDR1 is MDHEN, CDR2 SYDVKM, per germline.

V and J are TRBV28 and TRBJ2-1, with D perhaps assigned TRBD1 or TRBD2 (5 bases each). Germline CDR1 is MDHEN and CDR2 is SYDVKM. The CDR3 is 15 amino acids. The V and J ends lost 0 bases and 4 bases respectively, with 10 bases between them. Written as DNA, the CDR3 is TGTGCCAGCAGTTTATGGGGGACGCCATACAATGAGCAGTTCTTC. This codes for CASSLWGTPYNEQFF.

The V call is TRBV19, the J call TRBJ1-5; TRBD1 matches 7 bases. Germline V gene sequence: CDR1 LNHDA, CDR2 SQIVND (reference sequence). This CDR3 spans 17 amino acids. The V segment lost 6 bases and the J segment 3 bases; nucleotides outside the gene matches: 14. The CDR3 region is CASRDERTGQLNQPQHF. In DNA form, the CDR3 reads TGTGCCAGTAGAGACGAACGAACGGGACAGCTCAATCAGCCCCAGCATTTT.

The chain is built from TRBV7-2 and TRBJ2-7; weak D call: TRBD1 (6 bases). Germline-derived CDR1 and CDR2 are SGHTA and FQGNSA. V was pared by 0 bases and J by 7 bases, with 16 bases between. The CDR3 is made up of 15 amino acids. The CDR3 region has the DNA TGTGCCAGCAGCTTAGCTTGGGCGACAGGCGTGGAGCAGTACTTC. Amino acids: CASSLAWATGVEQYF.

This chain uses TRBV6-2 or TRBV6-3 with TRBJ2-7; 13 bases are a match to TRBD2. J was trimmed by 2 bases and V by 2 bases; bases with no gene match: 12. Germline V gene sequence: CDR1 MNHEY, CDR2 SVGEGT. The CDR3 loop spans 19 amino acids. The CDR3 DNA reads TGTGCCAGCAGTTACACGAATTCCGGGACTAGCGGGGACACCTACGAGCAGTACTTC. Its translation: CASSYTNSGTSGDTYEQYF.

The chain employs TRBV23-1 and TRBJ2-7, with TRBD2 identical over 9 bases. Being an ORF, TRBV23-1 has a function that is uncertain. The CDR3 totals 16 residues. Losses at the gene ends were 2 bases for V and 1 base for J; bases not matched to a gene: 6. CDR3 loop: CASSQEREDHSYEQYF. DNA of the CDR3: TGCGCCAGCAGTCAAGAGCGGGAGGACCATTCCTACGAGCAGTACTTC.

This chain uses TRBV19 with TRBJ1-3, with a possible D match to TRBD1 (6 bases). Trimming pared 3 bases from V and 0 bases from J, leaving 9 bases between. The germline V gene has CDR1 LNHDA and CDR2 SQIVND (reference sequence). The CDR3 is 15 residues long. The CDR3 protein is CASSMTGDSGNTIYF. DNA for the CDR3: TGTGCCAGTAGTATGACAGGTGACTCTGGAAACACCATATATTTT.

The chain combines TRBV11-1 with TRBJ2-1; D not certain. Trimming left V 3 bases short and J 0 bases short, with 9 bases between. The CDR3 loop spans 15 amino acids. Germline V lookup: CDR1 SGHAT, CDR2 FQDESV (reference sequence). CDR3 DNA sequence: TGTGCCAGCAGCTTGTCGGAGAGCTCCTACAATGAGCAGTTCTTC. Amino acids: CASSLSESSYNEQFF.

The chain links TRBV6-5 to TRBJ2-7; 10 bases are a match to TRBD2. This CDR3 has 15 amino acids. Germline assignment: CDR1 MNHEY and CDR2 SVGAGI. Losses at the gene ends were 2 bases for V and 6 bases for J; bases not matched to a gene: 7. CDR3 loop: CASSYTAGGPPEQYF. CDR3 sequence (DNA): TGTGCCAGCAGTTACACAGCGGGAGGGCCTCCCGAGCAGTACTTC.